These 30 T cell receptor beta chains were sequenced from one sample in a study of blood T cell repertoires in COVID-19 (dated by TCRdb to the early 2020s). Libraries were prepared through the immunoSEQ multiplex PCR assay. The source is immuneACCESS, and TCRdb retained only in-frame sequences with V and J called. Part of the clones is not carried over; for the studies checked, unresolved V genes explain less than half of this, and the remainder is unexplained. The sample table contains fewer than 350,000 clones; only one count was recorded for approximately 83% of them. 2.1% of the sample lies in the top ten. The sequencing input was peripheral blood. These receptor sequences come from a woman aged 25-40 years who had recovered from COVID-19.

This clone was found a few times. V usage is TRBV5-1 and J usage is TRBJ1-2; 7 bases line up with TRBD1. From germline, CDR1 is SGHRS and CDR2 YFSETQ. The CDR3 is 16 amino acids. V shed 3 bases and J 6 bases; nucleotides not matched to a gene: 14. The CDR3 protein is CASSWDRGQVGNGYTF. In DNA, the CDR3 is TGCGCCAGCAGCTGGGACCGTGGACAGGTAGGGAATGGCTACACCTTC.

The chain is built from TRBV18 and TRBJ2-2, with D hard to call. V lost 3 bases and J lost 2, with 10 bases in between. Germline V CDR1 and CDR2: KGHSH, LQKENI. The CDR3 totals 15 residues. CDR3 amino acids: CASSPRTLNTGELFF. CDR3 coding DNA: TGTGCCAGCTCACCGCGAACTCTTAACACCGGGGAGCTGTTTTTT.

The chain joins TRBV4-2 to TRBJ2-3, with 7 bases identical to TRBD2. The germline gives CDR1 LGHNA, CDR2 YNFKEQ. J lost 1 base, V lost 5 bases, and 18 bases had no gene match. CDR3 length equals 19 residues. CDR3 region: CASSLPGLGDVLGTDTQYF. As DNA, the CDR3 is TGTGCCAGCAGCTTACCCGGACTAGGGGACGTTCTAGGCACAGATACGCAGTATTTT.

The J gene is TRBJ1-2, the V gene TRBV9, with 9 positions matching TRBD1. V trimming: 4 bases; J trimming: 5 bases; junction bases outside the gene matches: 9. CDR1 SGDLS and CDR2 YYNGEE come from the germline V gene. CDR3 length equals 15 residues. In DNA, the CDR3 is TGTGCCAGCAGCCCGGGACAGGGAGGAGGATATGGCTACACCTTC. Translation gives CASSPGQGGGYGYTF.

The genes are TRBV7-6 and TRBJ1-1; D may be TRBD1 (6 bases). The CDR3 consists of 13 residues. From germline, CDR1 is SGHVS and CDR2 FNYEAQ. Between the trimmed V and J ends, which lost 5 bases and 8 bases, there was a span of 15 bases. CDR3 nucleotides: TGTGCCAGCAGCCCGCGCAGGGGTTTGGAAGCTTTCTTT. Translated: CASSPRRGLEAFF.

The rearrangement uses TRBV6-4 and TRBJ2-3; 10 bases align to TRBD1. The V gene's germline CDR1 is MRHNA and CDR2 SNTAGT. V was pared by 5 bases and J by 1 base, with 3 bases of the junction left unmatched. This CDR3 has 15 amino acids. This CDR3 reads CASSMGTGGTDTQYF. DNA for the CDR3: TGTGCCAGCAGTATGGGGACAGGGGGCACAGATACGCAGTATTTT.

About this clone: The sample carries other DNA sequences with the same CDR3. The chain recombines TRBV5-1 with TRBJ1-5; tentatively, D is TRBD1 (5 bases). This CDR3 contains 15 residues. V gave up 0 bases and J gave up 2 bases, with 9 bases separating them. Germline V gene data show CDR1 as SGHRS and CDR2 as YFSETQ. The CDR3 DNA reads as TGCGCCAGCAGCTTGGCCGGGGGTGGCAATCAGCCCCAGCATTTT. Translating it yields CASSLAGGGNQPQHF.

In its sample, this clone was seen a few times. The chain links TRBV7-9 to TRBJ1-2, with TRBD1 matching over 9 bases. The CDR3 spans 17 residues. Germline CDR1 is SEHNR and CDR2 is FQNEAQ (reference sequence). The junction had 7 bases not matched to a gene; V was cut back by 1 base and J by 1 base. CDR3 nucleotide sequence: TGTGCCAGCAGCTTAGTACTGGGACAGGGCGTTAACTATGGCTACACCTTC. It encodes CASSLVLGQGVNYGYTF.

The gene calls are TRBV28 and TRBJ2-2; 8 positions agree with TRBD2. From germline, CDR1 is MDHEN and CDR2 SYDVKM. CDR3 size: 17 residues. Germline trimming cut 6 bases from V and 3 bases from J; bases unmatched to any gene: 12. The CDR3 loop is CASSPAGGARDTGELFF. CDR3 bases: TGTGCCAGCAGCCCCGCGGGGGGAGCACGGGACACCGGGGAGCTGTTTTTT.

The CDR3: CASSPTGTSHYNEQFF. CDR3 sequence (DNA): TGTGCCAGCAGCCCGACCGGGACTAGTCACTACAATGAGCAGTTCTTC. The rearrangement links TRBV12-1 to TRBJ2-1; the table's D call, TRBD2, has no DNA check behind it. TRBV12-1 is a pseudogene segment. The CDR3 totals 16 residues.

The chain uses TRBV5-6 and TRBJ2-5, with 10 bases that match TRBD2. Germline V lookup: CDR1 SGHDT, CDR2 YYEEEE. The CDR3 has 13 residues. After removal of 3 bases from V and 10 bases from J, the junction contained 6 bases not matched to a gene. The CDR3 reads CASSSVGLARQYF. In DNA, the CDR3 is TGTGCCAGCAGCTCGGTGGGACTAGCGCGCCAGTACTTC.

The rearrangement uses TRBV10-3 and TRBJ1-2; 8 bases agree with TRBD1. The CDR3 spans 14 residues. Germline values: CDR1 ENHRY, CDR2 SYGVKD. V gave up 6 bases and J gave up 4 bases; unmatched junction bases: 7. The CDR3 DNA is TGTGCCATCAGACGGGACAGGACATCCTATGGCTACACCTTC. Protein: CAIRRDRTSYGYTF.

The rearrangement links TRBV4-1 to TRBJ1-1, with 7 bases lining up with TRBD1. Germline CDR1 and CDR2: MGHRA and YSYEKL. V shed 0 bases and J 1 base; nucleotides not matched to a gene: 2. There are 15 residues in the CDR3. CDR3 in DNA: TGCGCCAGCAGCCAAGAAGGGACAGCGAACACTGAAGCTTTCTTT. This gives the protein CASSQEGTANTEAFF.

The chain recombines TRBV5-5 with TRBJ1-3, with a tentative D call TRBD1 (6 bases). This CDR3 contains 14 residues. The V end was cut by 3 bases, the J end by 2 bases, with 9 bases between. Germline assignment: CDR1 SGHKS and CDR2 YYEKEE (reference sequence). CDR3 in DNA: TGTGCCAGCAGCTCTACAGGGACTGGAAACACCATATATTTT. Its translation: CASSSTGTGNTIYF.

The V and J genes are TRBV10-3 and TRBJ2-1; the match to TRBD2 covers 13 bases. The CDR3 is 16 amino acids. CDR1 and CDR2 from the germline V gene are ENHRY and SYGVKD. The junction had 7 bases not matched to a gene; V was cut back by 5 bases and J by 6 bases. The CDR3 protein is CAISYPTSGGINEQFF. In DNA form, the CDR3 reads TGTGCCATCAGTTACCCGACTAGCGGGGGGATCAATGAGCAGTTCTTC.

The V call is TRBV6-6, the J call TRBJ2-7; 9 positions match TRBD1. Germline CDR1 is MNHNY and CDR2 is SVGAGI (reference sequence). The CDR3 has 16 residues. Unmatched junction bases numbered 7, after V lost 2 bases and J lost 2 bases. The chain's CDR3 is CASSYPRQGGTYEQYF. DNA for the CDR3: TGTGCCAGCAGTTACCCTCGACAGGGGGGGACCTACGAGCAGTACTTC.

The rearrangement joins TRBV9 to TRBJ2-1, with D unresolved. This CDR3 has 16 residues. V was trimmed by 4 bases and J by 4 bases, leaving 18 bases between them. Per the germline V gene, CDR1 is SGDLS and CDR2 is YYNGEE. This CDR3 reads CASSPPASMGYNEQFF. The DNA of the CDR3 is TGTGCCAGCAGCCCGCCAGCGAGTATGGGTTACAATGAGCAGTTCTTC.

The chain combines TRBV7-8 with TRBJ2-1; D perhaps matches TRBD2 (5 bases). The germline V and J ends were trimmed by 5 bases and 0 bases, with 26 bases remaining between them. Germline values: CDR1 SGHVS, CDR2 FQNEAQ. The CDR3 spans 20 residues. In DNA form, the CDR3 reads TGTGCCAGCAGCCCCCCTTTGCGTTTTAGGAAAGGGAGCTCCTACAATGAGCAGTTCTTC. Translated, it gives CASSPPLRFRKGSSYNEQFF.

DNA of the CDR3: TGCGCCAGCAGCTTGGATGGGGCGGGCACAGATACGCAGTATTTT. Protein: CASSLDGAGTDTQYF. V usage is TRBV5-1 and J usage is TRBJ2-3; D possibly corresponds to TRBD1 (5 bases). V lost 0 bases and J lost 1, with 9 bases in between. The CDR3 spans 15 residues. Germline CDR1 and CDR2: SGHRS and YFSETQ.

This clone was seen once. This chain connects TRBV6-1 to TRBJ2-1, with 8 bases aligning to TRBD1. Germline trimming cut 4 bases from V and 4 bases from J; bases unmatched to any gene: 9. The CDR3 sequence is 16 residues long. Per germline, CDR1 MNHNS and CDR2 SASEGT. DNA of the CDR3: TGTGCCAGCAGTGGCTATAAGACAGGGGCTTACAATGAGCAGTTCTTC. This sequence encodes CASSGYKTGAYNEQFF.

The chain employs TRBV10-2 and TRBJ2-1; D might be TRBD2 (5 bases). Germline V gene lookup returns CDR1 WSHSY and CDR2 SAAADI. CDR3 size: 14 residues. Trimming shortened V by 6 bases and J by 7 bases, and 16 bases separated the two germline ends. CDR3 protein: CASRGPGSGNEQFF. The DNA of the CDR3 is TGCGCCAGCAGGGGCCCGGGGTCTGGGAATGAGCAGTTCTTC.

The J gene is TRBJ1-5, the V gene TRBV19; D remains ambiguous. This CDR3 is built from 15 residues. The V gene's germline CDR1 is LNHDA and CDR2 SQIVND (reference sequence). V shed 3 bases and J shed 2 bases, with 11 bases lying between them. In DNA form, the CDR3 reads TGTGCCAGTAGTATCTCCACGGGAGGCAATCAGCCCCAGCATTTT. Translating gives CASSISTGGNQPQHF.

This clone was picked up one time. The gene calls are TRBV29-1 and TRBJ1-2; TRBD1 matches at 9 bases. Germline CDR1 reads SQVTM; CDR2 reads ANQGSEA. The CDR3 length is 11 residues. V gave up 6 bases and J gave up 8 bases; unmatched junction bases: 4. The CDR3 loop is CSVGTGSGYTF. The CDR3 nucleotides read TGCAGCGTGGGGACAGGGAGCGGCTACACCTTC.

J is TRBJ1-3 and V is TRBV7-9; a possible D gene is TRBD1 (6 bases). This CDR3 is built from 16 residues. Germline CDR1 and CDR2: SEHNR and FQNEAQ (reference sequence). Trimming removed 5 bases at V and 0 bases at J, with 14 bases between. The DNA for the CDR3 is TGTGCCAGCAGCCCGACAGGCTACGTCTCTGGAAACACCATATATTTT. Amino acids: CASSPTGYVSGNTIYF.

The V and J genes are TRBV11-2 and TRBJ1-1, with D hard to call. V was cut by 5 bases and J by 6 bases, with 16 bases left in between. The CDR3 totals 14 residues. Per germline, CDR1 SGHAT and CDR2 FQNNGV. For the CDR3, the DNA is TGTGCCAGCAGCCCGGGAACACGTGAAGCTGAAGCTTTCTTT. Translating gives CASSPGTREAEAFF.

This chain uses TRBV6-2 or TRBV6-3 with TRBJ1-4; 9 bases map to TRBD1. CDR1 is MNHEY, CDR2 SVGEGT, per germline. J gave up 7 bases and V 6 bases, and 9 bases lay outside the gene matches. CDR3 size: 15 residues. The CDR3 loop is CASSPRGQGVEKLFF. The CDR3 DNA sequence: TGTGCCAGCAGCCCGCGGGGACAGGGAGTTGAAAAACTGTTTTTT.

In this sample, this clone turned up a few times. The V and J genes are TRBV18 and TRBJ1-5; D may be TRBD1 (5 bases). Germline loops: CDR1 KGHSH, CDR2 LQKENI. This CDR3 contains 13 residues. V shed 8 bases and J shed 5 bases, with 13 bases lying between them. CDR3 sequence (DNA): TGTGCCAGCCAAGCTGGGGGGGATCAGCCCCAGCATTTT. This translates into CASQAGGDQPQHF.

This CDR3 is CASSTDRAEAFF. CDR3 nucleotide sequence: TGTGCCAGCAGTACCGACAGGGCTGAAGCTTTCTTT. The V and J genes are TRBV2 and TRBJ1-1; 7 nucleotides align to TRBD1. The CDR3 spans 12 residues. The V gene's germline CDR1 is SNHLY and CDR2 FYNNEI. V was clipped by 5 bases and J by 6 bases; unmatched bases: 3.

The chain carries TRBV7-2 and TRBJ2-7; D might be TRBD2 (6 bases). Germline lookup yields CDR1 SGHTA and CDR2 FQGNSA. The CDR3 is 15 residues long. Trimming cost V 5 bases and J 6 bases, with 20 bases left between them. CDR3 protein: CASSPGTYGSGEQYF. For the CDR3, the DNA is TGTGCCAGCAGCCCCGGGACTTATGGCTCGGGCGAGCAGTACTTC.

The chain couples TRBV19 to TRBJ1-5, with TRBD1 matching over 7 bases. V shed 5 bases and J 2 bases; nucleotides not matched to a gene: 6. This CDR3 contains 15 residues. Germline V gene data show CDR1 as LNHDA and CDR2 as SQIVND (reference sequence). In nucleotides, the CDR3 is TGTGCCAGTAGTGTAGCAACAGGGGGCAATCAGCCCCAGCATTTT. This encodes CASSVATGGNQPQHF.